This T cell receptor beta chain emerged from a study of T-cell reconstitution after alpha-beta-depleted transplantation in children. There are many counts of this clonotype. V was cut by 0 bases and J by 2 bases, with 11 bases left in between. This CDR3 region has 14 residues. Germline CDR1 reads SQVTM; CDR2 reads ANQGSEA. TCRbeta library preparation incorporated unique molecular identifiers. TCRdb analysed the PCR reads with MiXCR anew, one entry per CDR3 protein. The repertoire holds approximately 210,000 distinct CDR3 sequences, roughly 14% seen once, with under 15% in the top ten. The receptor's source is a human donor who donated a stem cell graft to a child with acute lymphoblastic leukemia. The source material was PBMCs from the stem cell graft donor, sampled from the stem cell graft. The chain carries TRBV29-1 and TRBJ2-7; no firm D call. The CDR3 loop reads CSVEDVLGPYEQYF. CDR3 sequence (DNA): TGCAGCGTTGAAGATGTGCTAGGTCCCTACGAGCAGTACTTC.